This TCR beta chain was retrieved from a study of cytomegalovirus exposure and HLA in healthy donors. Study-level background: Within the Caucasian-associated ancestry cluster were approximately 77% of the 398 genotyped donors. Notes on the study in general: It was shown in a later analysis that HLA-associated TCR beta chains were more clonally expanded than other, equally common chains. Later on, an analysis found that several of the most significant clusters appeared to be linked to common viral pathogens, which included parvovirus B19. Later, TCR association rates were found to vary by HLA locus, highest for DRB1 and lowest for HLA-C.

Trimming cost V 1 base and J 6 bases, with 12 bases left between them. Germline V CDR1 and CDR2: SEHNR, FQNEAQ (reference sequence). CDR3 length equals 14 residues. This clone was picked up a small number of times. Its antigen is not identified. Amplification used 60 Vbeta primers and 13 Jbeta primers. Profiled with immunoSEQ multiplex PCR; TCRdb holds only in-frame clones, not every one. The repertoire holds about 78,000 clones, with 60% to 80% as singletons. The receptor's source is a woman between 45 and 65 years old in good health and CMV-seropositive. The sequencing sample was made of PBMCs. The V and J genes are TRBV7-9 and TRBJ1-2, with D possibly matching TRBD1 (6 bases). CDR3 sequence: CASSLDWTEDGYTF. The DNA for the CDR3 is TGTGCCAGCAGCTTAGACTGGACAGAGGATGGCTACACCTTC.